The 8 T cell receptor beta chains in this list originate from one sample, sequenced in a study of Graves' ophthalmopathy and Graves' hyperthyroidism. Beta-chain TCR CDR3 regions were amplified from RNA transcripts. A first-round RT-PCR used HTBI primers, followed by a second-round multiplex PCR. TCRdb ran MiXCR on the multiplex PCR reads and lists one entry per CDR3 protein. The table includes a few hundred thousand distinct CDR3 sequences, just under 40% detected once. Sequenced input: peripheral blood or thyroid tissue (not recorded which). The receptor source for this set is an adult man with Graves' hyperthyroidism.

This clonotype was observed many times. The rearrangement links TRBV10-1 to TRBJ1-2; 7 nucleotides align to TRBD1. CDR3 length: 15 amino acids. Germline-derived CDR1 and CDR2 are WNHNN and SYGVQD (reference sequence). V lost 2 bases to trimming and J lost 4 bases; unmatched junction nucleotides: 7. CDR3 DNA: TGCGCCAGCAGTGAGATCCGGGACAGTTCCTATGGCTACACCTTC. This gives the protein CASSEIRDSSYGYTF.

This clonotype was seen only a few times. The chain is built from TRBV24-1 and TRBJ2-3; TRBD2 might be the D (5 bases). Germline CDR1 reads KGHDR; CDR2 reads SFDVKD. This CDR3 spans 15 amino acids. Trimming pared 2 bases from V and 2 bases from J, leaving 10 bases between. The DNA for the CDR3 is TGTGCCACCAGTGATTCAGCGGACCACACAGATACGCAGTATTTT. Translation gives CATSDSADHTDTQYF.

The chain couples TRBV5-1 to TRBJ1-1, with TRBD2 matching 7 bases. The DNA matches TRBJ2-1 better at its end, which makes the J call doubtful. Germline V lookup: CDR1 SGHRS, CDR2 YFSETQ. The CDR3 spans 14 residues. The CDR3 loop reads CASASGLPGNEQFF. The DNA for the CDR3 is TGCGCCAGCGCCTCGGGACTACCGGGCAATGAGCAGTTCTTC.

This clonotype appeared once. The rearrangement links TRBV19 to TRBJ1-5; D gene ambiguous. The germline V gene encodes CDR1 LNHDA and CDR2 SQIVND (reference sequence). Trimming stripped 3 bases from V and 4 bases from J, with 16 bases between. The CDR3 runs 16 residues. In nucleotides, the CDR3 is TGTGCCAGTAGTATGAGGTCCGCGATTGGTAATCAGCCCCAGCATTTT. Protein: CASSMRSAIGNQPQHF.

This clonotype has ten or more counts. This chain uses TRBV20-1 with TRBJ1-5, with D possibly matching TRBD1 (5 bases). Germline V CDR1 and CDR2: DFQATT, SNEGSKA (reference sequence). This CDR3 contains 14 residues. Trimming pared 1 base from V and 2 bases from J, leaving 9 bases between. This chain's CDR3 is CSARGLGGNQPQHF. CDR3 DNA sequence: TGCAGTGCTAGAGGGCTGGGGGGCAATCAGCCCCAGCATTTT.

The chain employs TRBV7-2 and TRBJ1-5, with 9 bases lining up with TRBD1. J gave up 14 bases and V 3 bases, and 17 bases lay outside the gene matches. The germline gives CDR1 SGHTA, CDR2 FQGNSA. The CDR3 contains 16 residues. CDR3 sequence reads: CASSFIPNRGRGHEHF. CDR3 DNA: TGTGCCAGCAGCTTCATACCGAACAGGGGGCGCGGCCACGAGCATTTT.

This clonotype appeared a few times. The rearrangement links TRBV19 to TRBJ1-2; the D gene is possibly TRBD1 (6 bases). Germline V gives CDR1 LNHDA, CDR2 SQIVND (reference sequence). Between the trimmed V and J ends, which lost 5 bases and 3 bases, there was a span of 19 bases. The length of the CDR3 is 16 residues. The CDR3 loop is CASSHPPGATDYGYTF. CDR3 coding DNA: TGTGCCAGTAGTCACCCCCCAGGGGCTACCGACTATGGCTACACCTTC.

To note about this clonotype: Compared with germline, one end of the junction differs, possibly owing to a read error. The chain recombines TRBV10-2 with TRBJ2-7; D possibly corresponds to TRBD1 (5 bases). Per the germline V gene, CDR1 is WSHSY and CDR2 is SAAADI. The length of the CDR3 is 15 residues. The chain's CDR3 is CASSPFVGAAYEQYF. DNA of the CDR3: TGTGCCAGCAGCCCCTTCGTAGGGGCGGCCTACGAGCAGTACTTC.